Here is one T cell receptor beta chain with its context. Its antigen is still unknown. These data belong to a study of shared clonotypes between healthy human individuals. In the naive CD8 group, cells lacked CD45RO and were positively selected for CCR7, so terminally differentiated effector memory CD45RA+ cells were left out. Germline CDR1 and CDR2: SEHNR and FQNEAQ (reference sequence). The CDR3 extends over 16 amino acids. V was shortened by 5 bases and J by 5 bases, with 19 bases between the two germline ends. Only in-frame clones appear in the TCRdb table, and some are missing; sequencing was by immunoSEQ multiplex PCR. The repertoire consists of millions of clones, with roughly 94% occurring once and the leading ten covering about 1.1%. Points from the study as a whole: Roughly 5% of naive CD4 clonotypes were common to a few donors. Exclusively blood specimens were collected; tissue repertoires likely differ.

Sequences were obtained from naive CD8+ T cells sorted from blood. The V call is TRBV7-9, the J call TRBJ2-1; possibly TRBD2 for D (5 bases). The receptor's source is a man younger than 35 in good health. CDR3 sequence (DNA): TGTGCCAGCAGCGGACCCTACCCTTACGGGAACAATGAGCAGTTCTTC. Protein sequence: CASSGPYPYGNNEQFF.